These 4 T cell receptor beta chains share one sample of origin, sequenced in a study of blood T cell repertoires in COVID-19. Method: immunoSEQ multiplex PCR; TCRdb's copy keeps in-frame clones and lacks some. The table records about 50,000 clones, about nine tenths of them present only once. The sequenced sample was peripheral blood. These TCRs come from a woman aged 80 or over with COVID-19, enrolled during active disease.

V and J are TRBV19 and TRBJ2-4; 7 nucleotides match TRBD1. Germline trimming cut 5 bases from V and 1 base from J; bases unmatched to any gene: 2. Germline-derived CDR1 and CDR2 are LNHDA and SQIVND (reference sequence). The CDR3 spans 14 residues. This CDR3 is CASSFRGAKNIQYF. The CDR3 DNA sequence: TGTGCCAGTAGTTTCAGGGGGGCCAAAAACATTCAGTACTTC.

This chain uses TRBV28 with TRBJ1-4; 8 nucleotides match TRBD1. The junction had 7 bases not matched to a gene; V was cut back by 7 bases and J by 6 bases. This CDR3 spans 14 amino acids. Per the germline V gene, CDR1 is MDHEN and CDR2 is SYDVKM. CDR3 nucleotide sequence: TGTGCCAGCATCGAATCAGGGGGCGATGAAAAACTGTTTTTT. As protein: CASIESGGDEKLFF.

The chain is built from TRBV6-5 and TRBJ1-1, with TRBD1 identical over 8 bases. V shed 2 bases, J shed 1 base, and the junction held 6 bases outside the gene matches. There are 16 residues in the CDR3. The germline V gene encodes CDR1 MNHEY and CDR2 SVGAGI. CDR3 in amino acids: CASSYGNRGENTEAFF. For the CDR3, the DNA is TGTGCCAGCAGTTACGGGAACAGGGGGGAGAACACTGAAGCTTTCTTT.

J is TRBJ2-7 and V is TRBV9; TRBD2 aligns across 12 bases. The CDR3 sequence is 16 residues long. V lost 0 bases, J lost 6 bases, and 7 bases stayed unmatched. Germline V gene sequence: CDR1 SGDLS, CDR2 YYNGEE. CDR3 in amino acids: CASSVGDGLAGSEQYF. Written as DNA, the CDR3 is TGTGCCAGCAGCGTAGGAGATGGACTAGCGGGATCCGAGCAGTACTTC.